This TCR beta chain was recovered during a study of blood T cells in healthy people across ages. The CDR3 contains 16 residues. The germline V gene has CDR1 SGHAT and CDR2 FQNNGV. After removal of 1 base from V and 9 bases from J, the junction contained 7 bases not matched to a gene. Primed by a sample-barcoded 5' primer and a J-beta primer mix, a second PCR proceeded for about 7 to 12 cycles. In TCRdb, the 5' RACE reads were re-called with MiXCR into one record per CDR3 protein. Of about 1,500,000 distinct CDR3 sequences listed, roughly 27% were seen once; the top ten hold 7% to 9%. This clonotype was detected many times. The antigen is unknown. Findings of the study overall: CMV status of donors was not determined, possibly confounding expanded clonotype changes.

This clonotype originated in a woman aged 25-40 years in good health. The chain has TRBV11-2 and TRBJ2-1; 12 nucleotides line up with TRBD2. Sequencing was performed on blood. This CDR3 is CASSLGLLAGGREQFF. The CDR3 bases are TGTGCCAGCAGCTTAGGACTCCTAGCGGGGGGGCGTGAGCAGTTCTTC.